This entry features one T cell receptor (beta chain) sequence. Its antigen is undetermined. The PCR had 60 Vbeta and 13 Jbeta primers. Per the study methods: In a later analysis, roughly 11 million of around 75 million unique beta chains occurred in at least two donors. TCRdb's table, derived via immunoSEQ multiplex PCR, lists solely in-frame clones and lacks some. Clonal size and the V and J genes are those of that table, whereas D and trimming came from the DNA. Of some 93,000 clones listed, 82% are singletons. These data come from a study of cytomegalovirus exposure and HLA in healthy donors. Regarding the study as a whole: Analysis was performed later, and it showed HLA-associated TCR beta chains to be more clonally expanded than equally common others. Several of the most significant clusters were apparently associated with common viral pathogens in a later analysis.

This CDR3 has 14 residues. The junction had 5 bases not matched to a gene; V was cut back by 3 bases and J by 3 bases. Germline loops: CDR1 SNHLY, CDR2 FYNNEI. The TCR sequence derives from a man between 45 and 60 years old in good health and CMV-seronegative. V and J are TRBV2 and TRBJ2-7, with 7 positions matching TRBD1. Material for sequencing was PBMCs. The CDR3 reads CASSDYRDSYEQYF. The DNA of the CDR3 is TGTGCCAGCAGTGATTACCGGGACAGCTACGAGCAGTACTTC. The whole variable domain, remainder taken from reference TRBV2 and TRBJ2-7, is EPEVTQTPSHQVTQMGQEVILRCVPISNHLYFYWYRQILGQKVEFLVSFYNNEISEKSEIFDDQFSVERPDGSNFTLKIRSTKLEDSAMYFCASSDYRDSYEQYFGPGTRLTVT.